These 21 T cell receptor beta chains originate from one sample sequenced in a study of blood T cell repertoires in COVID-19. Assay used: immunoSEQ multiplex PCR; TCRdb lists only in-frame clones, some missing. The profile shows about 360,000 clones, around 88% of them singletons. Sequencing was carried out using peripheral blood. The receptors here all came from a woman in her sixties with COVID-19, enrolled during active disease.

The V gene is TRBV5-5, the J gene TRBJ2-3, with 8 positions matching TRBD2. Germline CDR1 reads SGHKS; CDR2 reads YYEKEE (reference sequence). The length of the CDR3 is 18 residues. Trimming took 0 bases from V and 2 from J; bases not matched to a gene: 11. The CDR3 DNA is TGTGCCAGCAGCTTGGCCTTGGGCGGGGGGCCTCACACAGATACGCAGTATTTT. This gives the protein CASSLALGGGPHTDTQYF. Combining the CDR3 with reference TRBV5-5 and TRBJ2-3 gives the whole variable domain DAGVTQSPTHLIKTRGQQVTLRCSPISGHKSVSWYQQVLGQGPQFIFQYYEKEERGRGNFPDRFSARQFPNYSSELNVNALLLGDSALYLCASSLALGGGPHTDTQYFGPGTRLTVL.

The chain combines TRBV2 with TRBJ2-2, with 9 nucleotides matching TRBD1. The CDR3 contains 13 residues. The germline V gene encodes CDR1 SNHLY and CDR2 FYNNEI. V dropped 9 bases and J dropped 4; count of bases not matched to a gene: 3. The DNA for the CDR3 is TGTGCCAGAACAGGGGGCGTCACCGGGGAGCTGTTTTTT. Its translation: CARTGGVTGELFF.

CDR3 sequence: CAISESGQGGAQPQHF. In nucleotides, the CDR3 is TGTGCCATCAGTGAGTCGGGCCAGGGAGGAGCTCAGCCCCAGCATTTT. The rearrangement uses TRBV10-3 and TRBJ1-5; maybe TRBD1 (5 bases). CDR3 length: 16 residues. V lost 0 bases to trimming and J lost 6 bases, with 15 bases between them. CDR1 and CDR2 from the germline V gene are ENHRY and SYGVKD.

About this clone itself: At the DNA level, this CDR3 is encoded by other sequences in the same sample as well. The V call is TRBV3-1 (or the pseudogene TRBV3-2), the J call TRBJ2-2; TRBD1 might be the D (5 bases). The germline CDR1 and CDR2 sequences are LGHDT and YNNKEL (reference sequence). V lost 4 bases to trimming and J lost 1 base, with 7 bases between them. CDR3 length: 14 residues. This chain's CDR3 is CASSRQGNTGELFF. The CDR3 DNA is TGTGCCAGCAGCCGTCAGGGGAACACCGGGGAGCTGTTTTTT.

This chain joins TRBV30 and TRBJ1-6; D gene ambiguous. With 4 bases removed from V and 14 bases from J, the gap between germline ends came to 21 bases. CDR3 length: 14 amino acids. Looked up from germline, CDR1 is GTSNPN and CDR2 is SVGIG (reference sequence). The CDR3 spells CAWNPSAGEKSLHF. The CDR3 DNA reads as TGTGCCTGGAACCCCTCAGCCGGGGAGAAGTCCCTCCACTTT.

This chain connects TRBV27 to TRBJ1-2; perhaps TRBD1 as D (5 bases). The CDR3 length is 11 residues. Trimming removed 8 bases at V and 8 bases at J, with 12 bases between. CDR1 and CDR2 (germline): MNHEY, SMNVEV (reference sequence). The CDR3: CASWGGFGYTF. CDR3 DNA sequence: TGTGCCAGCTGGGGGGGGTTCGGCTACACCTTC.

The chain carries TRBV3-1 (or the pseudogene TRBV3-2) and TRBJ2-1, with D perhaps TRBD1 (5 bases). Germline V gene data show CDR1 as LGHDT and CDR2 as YNNKEL (reference sequence). CDR3 size: 14 residues. V dropped 4 bases and J dropped 4 bases, with 11 bases sitting between them. The CDR3 loop reads CASSPYRGYNEQFF. Written as DNA, the CDR3 is TGTGCCAGCAGCCCTTATAGGGGTTACAATGAGCAGTTCTTC.

CDR3 bases: TGTGCCAGCAGCTTAAGGCCCCCCGGGCAGGACCGGGGGAATGAGCAGTTCTTC. The encoded protein is CASSLRPPGQDRGNEQFF. The rearrangement uses TRBV7-3 and TRBJ2-1; a weak D match, TRBD2 (6 bases). With 1 base removed from V and 7 bases from J, the gap between germline ends came to 23 bases. CDR3 size: 18 residues. Germline CDR1 is SGHTA and CDR2 is FQGTGA.

The V gene is TRBV19, the J gene TRBJ2-1; the match to TRBD2 covers 7 bases. The trim removed 10 bases at V and 9 bases at J, leaving 12 bases unmatched. This CDR3 has 13 residues. Germline lookup yields CDR1 LNHDA and CDR2 SQIVND (reference sequence). The CDR3 sequence: CATRRESTAEQFF. The CDR3 DNA reads TGTGCCACCAGGCGGGAGTCGACAGCTGAGCAGTTCTTC.

This rearrangement joins TRBV11-2 to TRBJ2-3; tentatively, D is TRBD2 (6 bases). The CDR3 runs 16 residues. V lost 5 bases and J lost 2, with 17 bases in between. Germline CDR1 reads SGHAT; CDR2 reads FQNNGV. CDR3 bases: TGTGCCAGCAGCCCCTACGGGGCGGGGATCACAGATACGCAGTATTTT. Amino acids: CASSPYGAGITDTQYF.

V usage is TRBV4-1 and J usage is TRBJ2-5; 10 positions match TRBD2. The J segment lost 5 bases and the V segment lost 1 base, leaving 7 bases of the junction unmatched. CDR3 length: 16 residues. Germline CDR1 reads MGHRA; CDR2 reads YSYEKL. The CDR3 loop is CASSQGERGGRETQYF. CDR3 nucleotides: TGCGCCAGCAGCCAAGGGGAGCGGGGGGGCCGGGAGACCCAGTACTTC.

Concerning this clone itself: The sample holds other DNA sequences that translate to the same CDR3. In nucleotides, the CDR3 is TGTGCCAGCAGCGTGGACAGCTCTGGAAACACCATATATTTT. Translated: CASSVDSSGNTIYF. The chain carries TRBV9 and TRBJ1-3; the D gene is possibly TRBD1 (6 bases). Germline CDR1 and CDR2: SGDLS and YYNGEE. The CDR3 has 14 residues. The V end was cut by 2 bases, the J end by 0 bases, with 6 bases between. Full variable domain (rest looked up from reference TRBV9 and TRBJ1-3): DSGVTQTPKHLITATGQRVTLRCSPRSGDLSVYWYQQSLDQGLQFLIQYYNGEERAKGNILERFSAQQFPDLHSELNLSSLELGDSALYFCASSVDSSGNTIYFGEGSWLTVV.

This chain uses TRBV2 with TRBJ1-1; D unclear. CDR3 size: 14 residues. Trimming removed 2 bases from V and 1 base from J, with 8 bases in between. Germline-derived CDR1 and CDR2 are SNHLY and FYNNEI. This CDR3 is CASSEPSGNTEAFF. CDR3 nucleotides: TGTGCCAGCAGTGAACCCAGTGGGAACACTGAAGCTTTCTTT.

This chain joins TRBV29-1 and TRBJ2-7; 11 bases are shared with TRBD2. The CDR3 loop spans 15 amino acids. The V and J ends lost 6 bases and 0 bases, in that order; junction bases with no gene match: 7. Germline values: CDR1 SQVTM, CDR2 ANQGSEA. CDR3 sequence (DNA): TGCAGCGTCTACGGGCTAGCGGGGGGCTCCTACGAGCAGTACTTC. The encoded protein is CSVYGLAGGSYEQYF.

The chain joins TRBV29-1 to TRBJ1-5; possibly TRBD1 for D (6 bases). The CDR3 covers 13 residues. The germline V gene has CDR1 SQVTM and CDR2 ANQGSEA. V lost 5 bases to trimming and J lost 4 bases, with 12 bases between them. The CDR3 is CSVTGHQNQPQHF. As DNA, the CDR3 is TGCAGCGTTACGGGACACCAGAATCAGCCCCAGCATTTT.

J is TRBJ2-7 and V is TRBV6-5; 10 positions match TRBD2. Trimming removed 9 bases from V and 0 bases from J; junction bases left unmatched: 8. Germline V gene data show CDR1 as MNHEY and CDR2 as SVGAGI. The CDR3 consists of 15 residues. The CDR3 region is CASQLGLAPSYEQYF. CDR3 nucleotide sequence: TGTGCCAGTCAGTTGGGACTAGCGCCCTCCTACGAGCAGTACTTC.

The V call is TRBV12-3 or TRBV12-4, the J call TRBJ2-3; weak D call: TRBD2 (5 bases). The V end lost 6 bases, the J end lost 7 bases, and 11 bases lay between the germline ends. The CDR3 length is 12 residues. The CDR3 region is CASSRTSHTQYF. As DNA, the CDR3 is TGTGCCAGCAGCCGGACTTCCCATACGCAGTATTTT.

The rearrangement uses TRBV27 and TRBJ2-1; D not certain. The germline gives CDR1 MNHEY, CDR2 SMNVEV (reference sequence). With 3 bases removed from V and 8 bases from J, the gap between germline ends came to 8 bases. CDR3 size: 12 residues. CDR3 nucleotides: TGTGCCAGCAGTTTGATGGGCCATGAGCAGTTCTTC. Its protein product is CASSLMGHEQFF.

The rearrangement uses TRBV15 and TRBJ1-1, with D maybe TRBD1 (6 bases). Germline lookup yields CDR1 LNHNV and CDR2 YYDKDF (reference sequence). V dropped 0 bases and J dropped 4 bases, with 12 bases sitting between them. CDR3 length: 15 amino acids. Written as DNA, the CDR3 is TGTGCCACCAGCAGAGATCGAGTGACAGGCACTGAAGCTTTCTTT. Translating gives CATSRDRVTGTEAFF.

The chain employs TRBV11-3 and TRBJ1-2, with 7 bases identical to TRBD1. Looked up from germline, CDR1 is SGHNT and CDR2 is YENEEA. The junction had 5 bases not matched to a gene; V was cut back by 5 bases and J by 2 bases. The length of the CDR3 is 14 residues. As DNA, the CDR3 is TGTGCCAGCAGCGTGTTGGGACAGAACTATGGCTACACCTTC. It translates to CASSVLGQNYGYTF.

The V and J genes are TRBV6-1 and TRBJ1-1; no reliable D call. This CDR3 region has 14 residues. V was cut by 2 bases and J by 1 base, with 8 bases left in between. Germline V gene lookup returns CDR1 MNHNS and CDR2 SASEGT. The CDR3 nucleotides read TGTGCCAGCAGTGAACCTTCGTGGAACACTGAAGCTTTCTTT. Translation gives CASSEPSWNTEAFF.